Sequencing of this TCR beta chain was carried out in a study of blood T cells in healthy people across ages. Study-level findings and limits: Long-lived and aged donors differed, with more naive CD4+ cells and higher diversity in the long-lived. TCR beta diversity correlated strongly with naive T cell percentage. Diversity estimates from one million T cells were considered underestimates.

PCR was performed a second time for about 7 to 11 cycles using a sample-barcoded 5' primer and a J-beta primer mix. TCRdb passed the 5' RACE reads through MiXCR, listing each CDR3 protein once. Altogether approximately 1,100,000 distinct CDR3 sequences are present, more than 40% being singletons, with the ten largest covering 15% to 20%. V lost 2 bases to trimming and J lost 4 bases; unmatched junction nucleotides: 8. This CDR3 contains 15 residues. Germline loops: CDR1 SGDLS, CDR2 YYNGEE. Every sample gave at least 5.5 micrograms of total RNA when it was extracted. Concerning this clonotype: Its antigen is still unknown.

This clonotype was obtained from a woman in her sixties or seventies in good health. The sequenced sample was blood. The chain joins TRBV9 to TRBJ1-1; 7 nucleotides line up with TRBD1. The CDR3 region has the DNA TGTGCCAGCAGCGTCTTTGCAGGGGGTCCCACTGAAGCTTTCTTT. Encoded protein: CASSVFAGGPTEAFF.